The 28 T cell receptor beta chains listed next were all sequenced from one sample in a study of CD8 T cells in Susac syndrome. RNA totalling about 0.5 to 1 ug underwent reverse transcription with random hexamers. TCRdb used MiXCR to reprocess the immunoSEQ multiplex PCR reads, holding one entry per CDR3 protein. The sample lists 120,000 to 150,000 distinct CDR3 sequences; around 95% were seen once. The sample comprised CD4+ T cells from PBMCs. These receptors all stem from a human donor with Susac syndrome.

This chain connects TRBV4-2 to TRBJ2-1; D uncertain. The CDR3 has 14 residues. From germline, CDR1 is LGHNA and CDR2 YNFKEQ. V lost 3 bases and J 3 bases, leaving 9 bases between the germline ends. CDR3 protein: CASSQITIYNEQFF. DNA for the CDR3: TGTGCCAGCAGCCAGATTACTATCTACAATGAGCAGTTCTTC.

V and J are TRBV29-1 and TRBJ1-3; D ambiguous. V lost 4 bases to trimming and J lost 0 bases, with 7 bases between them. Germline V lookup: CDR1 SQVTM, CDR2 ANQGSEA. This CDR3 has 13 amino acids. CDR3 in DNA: TGCAGCGTTGTCCCGGACTCTGGAAACACCATATATTTT. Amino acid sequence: CSVVPDSGNTIYF.

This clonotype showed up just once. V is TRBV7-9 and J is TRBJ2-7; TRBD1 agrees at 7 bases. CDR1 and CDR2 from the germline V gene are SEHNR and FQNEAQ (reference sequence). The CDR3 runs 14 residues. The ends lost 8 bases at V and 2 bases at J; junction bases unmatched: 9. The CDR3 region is CASGLTGPTYEQYF. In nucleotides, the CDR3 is TGTGCCAGCGGCCTGACAGGGCCTACCTACGAGCAGTACTTC. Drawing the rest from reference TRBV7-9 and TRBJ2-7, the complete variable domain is DTGVSQNPRHKITKRGQNVTFRCDPISEHNRLYWYRQTLGQGPEFLTYFQNEAQLEKSRLLSDRFSAERPKGSFSTLEIQRTEQGDSAMYLCASGLTGPTYEQYFGPGTRLTVT.

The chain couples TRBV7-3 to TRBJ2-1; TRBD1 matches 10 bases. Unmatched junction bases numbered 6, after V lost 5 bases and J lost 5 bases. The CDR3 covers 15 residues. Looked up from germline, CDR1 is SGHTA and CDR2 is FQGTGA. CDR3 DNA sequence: TGTGCCAGCAGCCAGACAGGGGGCAGCAACAATGAGCAGTTCTTC. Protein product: CASSQTGGSNNEQFF.

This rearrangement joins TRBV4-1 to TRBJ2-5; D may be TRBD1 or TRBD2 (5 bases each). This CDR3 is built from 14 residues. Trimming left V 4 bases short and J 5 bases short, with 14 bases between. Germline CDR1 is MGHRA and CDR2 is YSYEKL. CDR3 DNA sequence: TGCGCCAGCAGCCTCCCAGGGAGAGAGGAGACCCAGTACTTC. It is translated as CASSLPGREETQYF.

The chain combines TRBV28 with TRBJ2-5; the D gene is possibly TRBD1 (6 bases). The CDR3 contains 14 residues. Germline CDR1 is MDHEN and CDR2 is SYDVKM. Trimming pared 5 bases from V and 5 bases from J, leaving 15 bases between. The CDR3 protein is CASSDTQGLETQYF. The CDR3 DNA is TGTGCCAGCAGTGACACACAGGGTTTGGAGACCCAGTACTTC.

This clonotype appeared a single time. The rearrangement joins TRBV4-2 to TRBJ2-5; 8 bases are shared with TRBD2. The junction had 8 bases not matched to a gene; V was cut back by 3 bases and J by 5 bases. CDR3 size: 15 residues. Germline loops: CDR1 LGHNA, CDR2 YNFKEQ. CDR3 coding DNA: TGTGCCAGCAGCCAGATCCCGGGGGGGCTTGAGACCCAGTACTTC. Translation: CASSQIPGGLETQYF.

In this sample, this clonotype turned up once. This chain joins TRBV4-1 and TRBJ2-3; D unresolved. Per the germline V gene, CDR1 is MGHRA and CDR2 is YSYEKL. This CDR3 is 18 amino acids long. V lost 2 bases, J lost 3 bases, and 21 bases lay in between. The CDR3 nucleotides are TGCGCCAGCAGCCAATCCGCCGCAACGGGCGTGAGGACAGATACGCAGTATTTT. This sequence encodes CASSQSAATGVRTDTQYF.

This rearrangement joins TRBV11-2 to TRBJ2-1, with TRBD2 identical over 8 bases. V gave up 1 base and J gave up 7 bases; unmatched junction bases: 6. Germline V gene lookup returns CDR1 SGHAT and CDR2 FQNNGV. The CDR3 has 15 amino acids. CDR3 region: CASSLGSGGWNEQFF. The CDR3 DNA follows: TGTGCCAGCAGCTTAGGCAGCGGGGGATGGAATGAGCAGTTCTTC.

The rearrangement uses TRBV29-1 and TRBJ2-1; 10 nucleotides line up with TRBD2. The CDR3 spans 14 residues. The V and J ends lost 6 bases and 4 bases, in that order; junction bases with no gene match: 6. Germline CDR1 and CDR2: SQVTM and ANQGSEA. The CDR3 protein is CSVVGLAEYNEQFF. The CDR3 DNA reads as TGCAGCGTCGTTGGACTAGCGGAATACAATGAGCAGTTCTTC.

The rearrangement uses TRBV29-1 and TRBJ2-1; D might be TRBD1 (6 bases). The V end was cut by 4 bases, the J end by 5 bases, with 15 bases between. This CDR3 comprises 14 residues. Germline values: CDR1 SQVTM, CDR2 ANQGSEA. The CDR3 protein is CSVVRLRTDNEQFF. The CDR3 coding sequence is TGCAGCGTTGTACGGCTTAGGACAGACAATGAGCAGTTCTTC.

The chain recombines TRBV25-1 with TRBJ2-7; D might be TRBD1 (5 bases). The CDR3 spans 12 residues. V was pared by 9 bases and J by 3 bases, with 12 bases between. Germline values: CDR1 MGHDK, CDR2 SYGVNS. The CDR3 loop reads CASQLDSYEQYF. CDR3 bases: TGTGCCAGTCAATTAGACAGCTACGAGCAGTACTTC.

CDR3 nucleotide sequence: TGTGCCAGCAGCGCCGACAGTCGACACTATGGCTACACCTTC. Translation gives CASSADSRHYGYTF. The chain carries TRBV9 and TRBJ1-2; D is possibly TRBD1 (5 bases). CDR3 length: 14 amino acids. Germline V lookup: CDR1 SGDLS, CDR2 YYNGEE. V dropped 3 bases and J dropped 3 bases, with 12 bases sitting between them.

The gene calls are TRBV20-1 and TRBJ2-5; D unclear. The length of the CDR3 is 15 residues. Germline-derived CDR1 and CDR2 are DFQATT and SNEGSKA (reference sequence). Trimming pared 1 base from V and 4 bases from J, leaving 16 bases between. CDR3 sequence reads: CSARVPKQLGETQYF. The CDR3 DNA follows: TGCAGTGCTAGAGTACCGAAGCAGTTGGGAGAGACCCAGTACTTC.

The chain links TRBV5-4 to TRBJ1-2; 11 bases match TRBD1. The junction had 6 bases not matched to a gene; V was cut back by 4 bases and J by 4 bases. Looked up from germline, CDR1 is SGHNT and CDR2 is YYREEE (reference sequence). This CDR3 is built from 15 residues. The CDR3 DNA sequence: TGTGCCAGCAGCCGCAGTGGGACAGGGGGCTATGGCTACACCTTC. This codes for CASSRSGTGGYGYTF.

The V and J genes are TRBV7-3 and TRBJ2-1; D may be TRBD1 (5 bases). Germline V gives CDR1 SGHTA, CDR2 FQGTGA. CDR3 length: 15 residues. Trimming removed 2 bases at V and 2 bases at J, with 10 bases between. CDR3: CASSLPGIPYNEQFF. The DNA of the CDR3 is TGTGCCAGCAGCTTACCAGGGATACCCTACAATGAGCAGTTCTTC.

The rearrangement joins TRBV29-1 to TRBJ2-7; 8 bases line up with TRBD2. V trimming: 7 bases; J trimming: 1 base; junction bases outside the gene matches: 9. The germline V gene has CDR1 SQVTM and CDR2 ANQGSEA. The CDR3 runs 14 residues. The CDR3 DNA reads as TGCAGCGCCCGAGCGGGAGATCGGTCCTACGAGCAGTACTTC. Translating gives CSARAGDRSYEQYF.

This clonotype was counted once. The CDR3, as DNA: TGTGCCAGCTCACCACAGTCTAATAGCAATCAGCCCCAGCATTTT. As protein: CASSPQSNSNQPQHF. V usage is TRBV18 and J usage is TRBJ1-5; D unresolved. Germline V CDR1 and CDR2: KGHSH, LQKENI. V was pared by 1 base and J by 0 bases, with 7 bases between. This CDR3 contains 15 residues. The variable domain in full, completed from reference TRBV18 and TRBJ1-5, reads NAGVMQNPRHLVRRRGQEARLRCSPMKGHSHVYWYRQLPEEGLKFMVYLQKENIIDESGMPKERFSAEFPKEGPSILRIQQVVRGDSAAYFCASSPQSNSNQPQHFGDGTRLSIL.

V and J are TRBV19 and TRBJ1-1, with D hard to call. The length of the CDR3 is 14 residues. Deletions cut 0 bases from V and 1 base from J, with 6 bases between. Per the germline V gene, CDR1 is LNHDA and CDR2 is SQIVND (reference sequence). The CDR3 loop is CASSIERGNTEAFF. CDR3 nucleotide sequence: TGTGCCAGTAGTATAGAGCGAGGGAACACTGAAGCTTTCTTT. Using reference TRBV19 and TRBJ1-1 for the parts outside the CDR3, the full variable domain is DGGITQSPKYLFRKEGQNVTLSCEQNLNHDAMYWYRQDPGQGLRLIYYSQIVNDFQKGDIAEGYSVSREKKESFPLTVTSAQKNPTAFYLCASSIERGNTEAFFGQGTRLTVV.

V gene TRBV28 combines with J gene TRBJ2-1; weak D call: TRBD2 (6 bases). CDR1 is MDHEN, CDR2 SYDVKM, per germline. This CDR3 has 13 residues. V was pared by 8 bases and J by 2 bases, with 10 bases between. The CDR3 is CASHPGAYNEQFF. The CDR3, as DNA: TGTGCCAGCCATCCGGGGGCCTACAATGAGCAGTTCTTC.

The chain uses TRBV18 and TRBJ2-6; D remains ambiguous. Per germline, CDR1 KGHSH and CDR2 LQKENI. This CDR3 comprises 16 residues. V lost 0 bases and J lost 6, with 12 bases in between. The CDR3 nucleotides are TGTGCCAGCTCACCACCCGGGCCGCCGGTGGCCAACGTCCTGACTTTC. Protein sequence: CASSPPGPPVANVLTF.

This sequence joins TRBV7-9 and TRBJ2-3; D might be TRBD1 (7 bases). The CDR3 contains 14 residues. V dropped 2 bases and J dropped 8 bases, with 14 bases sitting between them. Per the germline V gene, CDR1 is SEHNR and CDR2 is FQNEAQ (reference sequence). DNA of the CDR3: TGTGCCAGCAGCTTACATCAGGGGGGCGCTACGCAGTATTTT. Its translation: CASSLHQGGATQYF.

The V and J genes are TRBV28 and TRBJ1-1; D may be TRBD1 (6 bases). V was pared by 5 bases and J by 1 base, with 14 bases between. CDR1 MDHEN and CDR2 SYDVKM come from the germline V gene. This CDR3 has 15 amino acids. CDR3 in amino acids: CASSPPTGSNTEAFF. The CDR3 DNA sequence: TGTGCCAGCAGTCCCCCGACAGGCTCGAACACTGAAGCTTTCTTT.

This CDR3 reads CASSLASPGRIHGYTF. The CDR3 nucleotides read TGCGCCAGCAGCTTGGCGTCCCCAGGACGGATCCACGGCTACACCTTC. The chain couples TRBV5-1 to TRBJ1-2; D gene unclear. V lost 0 bases and J 8 bases, leaving 20 bases between the germline ends. The CDR3 contains 16 residues. Germline CDR1 reads SGHRS; CDR2 reads YFSETQ.

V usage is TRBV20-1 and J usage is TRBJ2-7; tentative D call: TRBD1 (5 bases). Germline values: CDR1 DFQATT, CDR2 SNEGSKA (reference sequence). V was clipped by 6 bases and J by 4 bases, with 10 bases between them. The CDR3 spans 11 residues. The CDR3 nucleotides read TGCAGTGCCACACAGGAGTACGAGCAGTACTTC. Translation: CSATQEYEQYF.

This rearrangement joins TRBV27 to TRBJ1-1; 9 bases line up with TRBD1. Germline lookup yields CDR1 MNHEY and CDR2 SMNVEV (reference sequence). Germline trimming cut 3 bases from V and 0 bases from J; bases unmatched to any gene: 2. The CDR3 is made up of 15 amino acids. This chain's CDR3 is CASSFGTGLNTEAFF. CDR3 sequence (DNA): TGTGCCAGCAGTTTCGGGACAGGGTTGAACACTGAAGCTTTCTTT.

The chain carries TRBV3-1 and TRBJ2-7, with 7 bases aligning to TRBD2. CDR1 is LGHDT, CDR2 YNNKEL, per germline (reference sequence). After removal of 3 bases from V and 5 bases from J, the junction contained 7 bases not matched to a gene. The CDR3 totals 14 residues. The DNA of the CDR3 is TGTGCCAGCAGCCAGAGGGAGGGGTCCCACGAGCAGTACTTC. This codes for CASSQREGSHEQYF.

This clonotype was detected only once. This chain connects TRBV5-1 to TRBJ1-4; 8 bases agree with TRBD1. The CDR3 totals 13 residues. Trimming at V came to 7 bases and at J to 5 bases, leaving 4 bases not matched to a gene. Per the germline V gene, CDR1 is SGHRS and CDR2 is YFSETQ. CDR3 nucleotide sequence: TGCGCCAGCCGGGACAGGAACAATGAAAAACTGTTTTTT. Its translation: CASRDRNNEKLFF.